This T cell receptor (beta chain) was identified in a study of shared clonotypes between healthy human individuals. General study findings and limits: Non-shared clonotypes had lower generation probabilities than those shared by all four donors.

The table lists this clone with a count of one. The antigen is not known. TCRdb's copy holds only in-frame clones and misses some; the assay was immunoSEQ multiplex PCR. The sample records over 1.4 million clones, 96% being singletons. The sequence was obtained from a man aged 25-45 years in good health. Sequencing input: naive CD4+ T cells sorted from blood. Documented subset: CD45RA+ positively selected.

In DNA form, the CDR3 reads TGTGCCAGCACCGCGATCCAGATTGGGGAGCAGTACTTC. Protein product: CASTAIQIGEQYF. The chain carries TRBV11-2 and TRBJ2-7; D not resolved. Germline V gene data show CDR1 as SGHAT and CDR2 as FQNNGV. The CDR3 loop spans 13 amino acids. Trimming stripped 7 bases from V and 7 bases from J, with 17 bases between.